The sample holds a few counts of the clone carrying this TCR beta chain. The sample is drawn from a study of blood T cell repertoires in COVID-19. Here immunoSEQ multiplex PCR was the method, and the copy in TCRdb shows in-frame clones only, minus some. This sample yields more than 150,000 clones, of which about 87% are seen a single time; 2.5% to 3.5% belongs to the top ten. This receptor was taken from a man in his forties or fifties with active or convalescent COVID-19. The sample was peripheral blood.

In DNA, the CDR3 is TGTGCCAGCAGTTACCCAGGACAGGGAAATGAAAAACTGTTTTTT. Translated, it gives CASSYPGQGNEKLFF. This rearrangement joins TRBV6-6 to TRBJ1-4, with 8 positions matching TRBD1. The ends lost 2 bases at V and 5 bases at J; junction bases unmatched: 4. Germline V CDR1 and CDR2: MNHNY, SVGAGI (reference sequence). The CDR3 spans 15 residues.